This T cell receptor beta chain was captured by sequencing in a study of CD8 T cell repertoires and HIV-1 epitope variants. As for the study in general: Each of Twenty-five Gag and Nef epitope peptides stimulated a separate culture. Epitopes were three Gag families plus Nef HW9 and YT9. Enriched T cells were co-cultured with equal numbers of autologous T cell-negative antigen-presenting cells. A roughly 10-day culture received IL-2, IL-7 and IL-15 on days 3 and 7.

CDR1 KGHSH and CDR2 LQKENI come from the germline V gene. The CDR3 loop spans 14 amino acids. Trimming took 2 bases from V and 8 from J, leaving 13 bases between them. Assay: immunoSEQ multiplex PCR; the TCRdb copy retains only in-frame clones and omits some. Of tens of thousands of clones in the sample, roughly 77% were seen once. Sequenced: uncultured baseline CD8+ T cells from peripheral blood mononuclear cells (PBMCs). The chain links TRBV18 to TRBJ2-1; no firm D call. The sequence came from a male donor with HIV. The CDR3, as DNA: TGTGCCAGCTCACCAGAGACGGGTAGGGATGAGCAGTTCTTC. Translation gives CASSPETGRDEQFF.